This T cell receptor (beta chain) was observed in a study of control samples from healthy donors and cancer patients (dated by TCRdb to 2019 to 2021). This clone has just one count. Its specific antigen is unknown. There are no base qualities to consult, and no much larger clone falls within one base. Library prep was done by the immunoSEQ multiplex PCR assay. Imported from immuneACCESS, the table was reduced by TCRdb to in-frame sequences with V and J called. These copies leave out some clones; in studies compared against another copy, an unresolved V gene accounts for under half, and the cause of the remainder is not known. Within this sample are about 65,000 clones, with less than 95% of them counted one time only. The ten largest account for around 1.3% of the sample. The CDR3 runs 14 residues from the cysteine to the phenylalanine. The kept DNA is CDR3 alone, 42 bases in frame from the first base. V is pared back by 5 bases and J by 1 base, with 11 bases lying between the germline termini. Looking up the germline V gene yields CDR1 MNHEY and CDR2 SVGAGI.

The chain links TRBV6-5 with TRBJ1-1, and perhaps TRBD1 as D gene, on 5 matching bases. The source is a woman aged 50 to 60 with colorectal cancer. The specimen was PBMCs. The sequenced DNA is TGTGCCAGCAGTCTGCAGACAGCGAACACTGAAGCTTTCTTT. This yields the protein CASSLQTANTEAFF.